This T cell receptor beta chain was sequenced during a study of OX40 agonist ivuxolimab in advanced cancers. At the level of the study: It was ivuxolimab, an agonistic anti-OX40 (CD134) antibody, that patients were treated with.

The repertoire was sequenced with immunoSEQ multiplex PCR; TCRdb's copy has only in-frame clones and lacks some. The table includes around 68,000 clones, about 91% detected once. This CDR3 comprises 15 residues. Trimming took off 4 bases at V and 0 bases at J, with 12 bases between the two ends. CDR1 and CDR2 (germline): SGHDN, FVKESK. The chain joins TRBV14 to TRBJ1-1; D might be TRBD1 (5 bases). The sequence was collected from an adult with an advanced solid tumor such as melanoma, head and neck, liver or kidney cancer. The sample in question was CD4+ or CD8+ T cells sorted from blood, obtained in a trial of the OX40 agonist ivuxolimab. CDR3 protein: CASSLTTVMNTEAFF. DNA for the CDR3: TGTGCCAGCAGCCTTACGACAGTCATGAACACTGAAGCTTTCTTT.